The present TCR beta chain was sequenced within a study of human T cells and chemical hapten exposure. Single cDNA molecules in the library carried unique molecular identifiers attached during preparation. TCRdb re-analysed the RACE reads in MiXCR, keeping a single row per CDR3 protein. The sample has 240,000 or so distinct CDR3 sequences, approximately 8.6% seen once. The CDR3 length is 11 residues. V shed 2 bases and J shed 5 bases, with 4 bases lying between them. Germline CDR1 is LGHDT and CDR2 is YNNKEL (reference sequence). Time point defined: pre-sensitization, week 0. Specified treatment: therapeutic diphenylcyclopropenone sensitization with weekly scalp DPC.

The clonotype comes from a woman aged 40 to 50 with alopecia areata. Some clones in this sample may be carry-over from other donors' samples. Sequenced material: whole blood, taken in connection with sensitization to the hapten diphenylcyclopropenone (DPC). The genes are TRBV3-1 and TRBJ2-7, with D hard to call. For the CDR3, the DNA is TGTGCCAGCAGCCAAACGGACGAGCAGTACTTC. Its protein is CASSQTDEQYF.